The next 8 T cell receptor beta chains were all read from a single sample in a study of T-cell reconstitution after alpha-beta-depleted transplantation in children. The library targeted TCRbeta and was prepared with unique molecular identifiers. From the PCR reads, TCRdb called clonotypes with MiXCR, one entry per CDR3 protein. The sample lists about 640,000 distinct CDR3 sequences, roughly 15% occurring once. The specimen comprised PBMCs from the stem cell graft donor, sampled from the stem cell graft. The receptors originated from a human donor who donated a stem cell graft to a child with acute myeloid leukemia.

This clonotype came up a few times. The V and J genes are TRBV3-1 and TRBJ1-2, with D unclear. Trimming pared 0 bases from V and 7 bases from J, leaving 3 bases between. Germline values: CDR1 LGHDT, CDR2 YNNKEL (reference sequence). This CDR3 has 11 residues. The CDR3 region is CASSQDLGYTF. The CDR3 DNA is TGTGCCAGCAGCCAAGATCTTGGCTACACCTTC.

The chain joins TRBV10-3 to TRBJ1-3; 12 nucleotides align to TRBD1. Germline loops: CDR1 ENHRY, CDR2 SYGVKD. Trimming cost V 10 bases and J 1 base; bases outside gene matches: 8. The CDR3 is made up of 16 amino acids. DNA for the CDR3: TGTGCCACGGGACAGGGGGCCCTTGAGTCTGGAAACACCATATATTTT. Protein: CATGQGALESGNTIYF.

This clonotype was seen many times. The rearrangement links TRBV6-1 to TRBJ2-3; D may be TRBD2 (5 bases). The germline gives CDR1 MNHNS, CDR2 SASEGT. The CDR3 runs 16 residues. V lost 5 bases, J lost 2 bases, and 17 bases lay in between. The CDR3: CASSPLGVQDTDTQYF. DNA for the CDR3: TGTGCCAGCAGTCCCCTCGGGGTACAAGACACAGATACGCAGTATTTT.

V and J are TRBV7-2 and TRBJ1-1, with D hard to call. This CDR3 contains 14 residues. Germline values: CDR1 SGHTA, CDR2 FQGNSA. Trimming shortened V by 7 bases and J by 1 base, and 13 bases separated the two germline ends. CDR3 in amino acids: CASTLPPGNTEAFF. The CDR3 DNA follows: TGTGCCAGCACTCTGCCCCCCGGGAACACTGAAGCTTTCTTT.

This clonotype has more than one count but fewer than ten. The chain couples TRBV6-5 to TRBJ1-5; D is ambiguous. This CDR3 is built from 16 residues. Germline CDR1 reads MNHEY; CDR2 reads SVGAGI. The V end was cut by 2 bases, the J end by 1 base, with 12 bases between. The DNA of the CDR3 is TGTGCCAGCAGTTACCGCCTGGGGATGAGCAATCAGCCCCAGCATTTT. Its translation: CASSYRLGMSNQPQHF.

This clonotype has ten or more counts. The rearrangement uses TRBV20-1 and TRBJ1-2; no clear D. CDR3 length: 14 residues. Trimming left V 0 bases short and J 1 base short, with 9 bases between. The germline CDR1 and CDR2 sequences are DFQATT and SNEGSKA (reference sequence). CDR3 sequence: CSARDPSGNYGYTF. Here the CDR3 DNA reads TGCAGTGCTAGAGACCCCAGCGGTAACTATGGCTACACCTTC.

V usage is TRBV7-6 and J usage is TRBJ2-1; tentative D call: TRBD2 (6 bases). The length of the CDR3 is 18 residues. In germline, CDR1 is SGHVS, CDR2 FNYEAQ. Deletions cut 2 bases from V and 0 bases from J, with 17 bases between. CDR3 DNA sequence: TGTGCCAGCAGCTTATCAGGCGGGGTTCCCAGCTCCTACAATGAGCAGTTCTTC. Protein product: CASSLSGGVPSSYNEQFF.

In this sample, this clonotype turned up many times. The V gene is TRBV20-1, the J gene TRBJ1-4, with no clear D. V dropped 1 base and J dropped 0 bases, with 12 bases sitting between them. This CDR3 comprises 16 residues. Germline-derived CDR1 and CDR2 are DFQATT and SNEGSKA (reference sequence). CDR3 loop: CSARAPLLATNEKLFF. CDR3 bases: TGCAGTGCTAGAGCCCCCCTTCTTGCAACTAATGAAAAACTGTTTTTT.